Below, 25 T cell receptor beta chains from the same sample are listed, as sequenced in a study of spatial heterogeneity in lung cancer. TCRdb passed the 5' RACE reads through MiXCR, listing each CDR3 protein once. The sample has thousands of distinct CDR3 sequences; around 16% are singletons. Time point described: sample taken at primary tumor resection. Unsorted whole RNA of tumor, nontumor lung or frozen PBMC was sequenced. Material: normal lung tissue next to the tumor, obtained at surgery. The receptors originated from a male donor with early-stage non-small cell lung cancer.

This clonotype has only a few counts. Since the library was made to target alpha chains, this beta chain is a stray read and its abundance is not meaningful. This rearrangement joins TRBV5-1 to TRBJ2-1; 11 bases line up with TRBD1. The CDR3 is 15 amino acids. J gave up 6 bases and V 4 bases, and 6 bases lay outside the gene matches. CDR1 SGHRS and CDR2 YFSETQ come from the germline V gene. CDR3 nucleotide sequence: TGCGCCAGCAGCCCCGGGACAGGGGGGGGCAATGAGCAGTTCTTC. Translation gives CASSPGTGGGNEQFF.

Comment on this clonotype: This beta chain is an unintended read in a library built for alpha chains; its size means little. The chain joins TRBV25-1 to TRBJ2-2, with 9 nucleotides matching TRBD1. Germline CDR1 and CDR2: MGHDK and SYGVNS. The CDR3 consists of 14 residues. Germline trimming cut 8 bases from V and 5 bases from J; bases unmatched to any gene: 6. In DNA form, the CDR3 reads TGTGCCAGCCAGGGACAGGGAGGTACCGGGGAGCTGTTTTTT. It codes for CASQGQGGTGELFF.

This clonotype has ten or more counts. Since the library was made to target alpha chains, this beta chain is a stray read and its abundance is not meaningful. The chain carries TRBV30 and TRBJ1-1, with D unclear. Trimming removed 1 base at V and 8 bases at J, with 11 bases between. Germline CDR1 and CDR2: GTSNPN and SVGIG (reference sequence). This CDR3 has 12 amino acids. The CDR3 DNA reads TGTGCCTGGAGTGCTCCAACGGCCGAAGCTTTCTTT. This encodes CAWSAPTAEAFF.

By share, this clonotype counts as medium-sized. This beta chain came through as a stray read in a library set up for alpha chains, and its size says little. The chain joins TRBV27 to TRBJ2-3; TRBD2 matches 12 bases. This CDR3 has 16 amino acids. Germline-derived CDR1 and CDR2 are MNHEY and SMNVEV (reference sequence). V was pared by 6 bases and J by 0 bases, with 4 bases of the junction left unmatched. CDR3: CASRETSGGSTDTQYF. The CDR3 DNA follows: TGTGCCAGCAGGGAGACTAGCGGGGGTAGCACAGATACGCAGTATTTT.

This clonotype is labeled as medium-sized (0.01 to 0.1%). For a library built for alpha chains, this beta chain is a stray read; little rests on its size. The V gene is TRBV12-3 or TRBV12-4, the J gene TRBJ2-3; no firm D call. Between the trimmed V and J ends, which lost 6 bases and 2 bases, there was a span of 12 bases. The CDR3 is made up of 14 amino acids. CDR3 nucleotides: TGTGCCAGCAGGCCGGGTGTCACCACAGATACGCAGTATTTT. It specifies CASRPGVTTDTQYF.

This clonotype is termed medium-sized. This beta chain is a stray read from a library made for alpha chains; its abundance is not meaningful. The V and J genes are TRBV11-1 and TRBJ2-1; D is possibly TRBD1 (7 bases). V lost 5 bases to trimming and J lost 2 bases, with 16 bases between them. CDR1 is SGHAT and CDR2 is FQDESV in the germline V gene (reference sequence). The CDR3 totals 16 residues. DNA of the CDR3: TGTGCCAGCAGCCATTCCGGCGGGACAGCCTACAATGAGCAGTTCTTC. Protein product: CASSHSGGTAYNEQFF.

As to this clonotype: This beta chain came through as a stray read in a library set up for alpha chains, and its size says little. The chain uses TRBV6-5 and TRBJ1-6, with a possible D match to TRBD1 (5 bases). The CDR3 sequence is 17 residues long. The V end lost 2 bases, the J end lost 9 bases, and 20 bases lay between the germline ends. Looked up from germline, CDR1 is MNHEY and CDR2 is SVGAGI. The CDR3 is CASSYVFGTRSGSPLHF. The CDR3 DNA sequence: TGTGCCAGCAGTTACGTCTTCGGGACGAGGAGTGGTTCACCCCTCCACTTT.

In regard to this clonotype: As an off-target read in a library built for alpha chains, this beta chain has a frequency of little significance. The chain uses TRBV3-1 and TRBJ2-5, with D unresolved. CDR1 is LGHDT, CDR2 YNNKEL, per germline (reference sequence). With 1 base removed from V and 2 bases from J, the gap between germline ends came to 8 bases. The CDR3 length is 14 residues. In DNA, the CDR3 is TGTGCCAGCAGCCAAGCGAACTCACAAGAGACCCAGTACTTC. Translating gives CASSQANSQETQYF.

A word on this clonotype: Because this beta chain is a stray read in a library intended to capture alpha chains, its abundance should not be given much weight. The genes are TRBV5-1 and TRBJ1-1; D not certain. The CDR3 loop spans 15 amino acids. The V gene's germline CDR1 is SGHRS and CDR2 YFSETQ. Trimming took 3 bases from V and 6 from J, leaving 18 bases between them. CDR3: CASSSGWVSLSEAFF. In DNA, the CDR3 is TGCGCCAGCAGCTCCGGATGGGTTTCTCTTTCTGAAGCTTTCTTT.

This clonotype was recorded many times. The size of this beta chain means little, since it is a stray read in a library made for alpha chains. The gene calls are TRBV30 and TRBJ2-2; TRBD2 agrees at 7 bases. J was trimmed by 2 bases and V by 4 bases; bases with no gene match: 4. The CDR3 is 14 amino acids. Germline CDR1 is GTSNPN and CDR2 is SVGIG (reference sequence). The CDR3 region is CAWTRLANTGELFF. DNA for the CDR3: TGTGCCTGGACCCGACTAGCAAACACCGGGGAGCTGTTTTTT.

A single count supports this clonotype. This beta chain is a stray sequence in a library constructed for alpha chains; its clone size is not meaningful. This CDR3 is CASRGSADQPQHF. The CDR3 DNA follows: TGTGCCAGCAGGGGCTCCGCTGATCAGCCCCAGCATTTT. The chain carries TRBV28 and TRBJ1-5; D not resolved. Germline-derived CDR1 and CDR2 are MDHEN and SYDVKM. The V gene lost 6 bases and the J gene lost 5 bases, with 11 bases spanning the gap. The CDR3 totals 13 residues.

This clonotype is medium-sized within its sample. This beta chain appears as a stray read in a library generated for alpha chains; its size is not informative. The V gene is TRBV7-9, the J gene TRBJ2-7; D gene uncertain. The CDR3 is made up of 12 amino acids. The V gene lost 6 bases and the J gene lost 0 bases, with 6 bases spanning the gap. Germline assignment: CDR1 SEHNR and CDR2 FQNEAQ (reference sequence). The CDR3 sequence: CASSSPSYEQYF. The DNA of the CDR3 is TGTGCCAGCAGTTCTCCCTCCTACGAGCAGTACTTC.

This clonotype rates as medium-sized. This beta chain is off target for a library built for alpha chains, so its abundance means little. For the CDR3, the DNA is TGTGCCATCAGTGAAATGGACAGGGGGCTAGGGGCTTTCTTT. Amino acid sequence: CAISEMDRGLGAFF. The V and J genes are TRBV10-3 and TRBJ1-1; the match to TRBD1 covers 11 bases. V shed 3 bases, J shed 11 bases, and the junction held 8 bases outside the gene matches. CDR3 length equals 14 residues. Germline V lookup: CDR1 ENHRY, CDR2 SYGVKD.

For this clonotype: This beta chain appears as a stray read in a library generated for alpha chains; its size is not informative. This chain connects TRBV20-1 to TRBJ2-1; TRBD2 is a possible D gene (5 bases). Germline CDR1 reads DFQATT; CDR2 reads SNEGSKA (reference sequence). The CDR3 runs 14 residues. V was shortened by 0 bases and J by 7 bases, with 13 bases between the two germline ends. CDR3 sequence reads: CSARDPLGSNEQFF. The DNA of the CDR3 is TGCAGTGCTAGAGATCCACTAGGGTCAAATGAGCAGTTCTTC.

This clonotype is categorized as medium-sized. This beta chain is an unintended read in a library built for alpha chains; its size means little. The chain is built from TRBV12-3 or TRBV12-4 and TRBJ2-1; 7 positions agree with TRBD2. V lost 5 bases to trimming and J lost 5 bases; unmatched junction nucleotides: 6. The CDR3 is 14 residues long. The chain's CDR3 is CASSRAGRNNEQFF. CDR3 nucleotide sequence: TGTGCCAGCAGTAGGGCCGGGAGGAACAATGAGCAGTTCTTC.

In its sample, this clonotype is medium-sized. Within a library made for alpha chains, this beta chain is off target, and its count is uninformative. The DNA for the CDR3 is TGTGCCAGCAGTTTACTAGCGTCGAACACCGGGGAGCTGTTTTTT. It is translated as CASSLLASNTGELFF. The V gene is TRBV28, the J gene TRBJ2-2; possibly TRBD2 for D (6 bases). The CDR3 totals 15 residues. Germline assignment: CDR1 MDHEN and CDR2 SYDVKM. V dropped 2 bases and J dropped 0 bases, with 7 bases sitting between them.

By sample share, this clonotype is medium-sized. This beta chain slipped into a library made for alpha chains as a stray read, so its size is not meaningful. The chain is built from TRBV10-1 and TRBJ2-1, with D perhaps TRBD1 (5 bases). The germline CDR1 and CDR2 sequences are WNHNN and SYGVQD (reference sequence). Trimming removed 4 bases from V and 5 bases from J, with 6 bases in between. The CDR3 consists of 12 residues. DNA of the CDR3: TGCGCCAGCAGTGTAGGGGACAATGAGCAGTTCTTC. It codes for CASSVGDNEQFF.

About this clonotype: This beta chain lies outside the target of a library built for alpha chains; its clone size means little. V and J are TRBV27 and TRBJ2-1, with D perhaps TRBD2 (5 bases). The V and J ends lost 1 base and 12 bases respectively, with 25 bases between them. Looked up from germline, CDR1 is MNHEY and CDR2 is SMNVEV (reference sequence). The CDR3 length is 17 residues. CDR3 residues: CASSLFSGGLALAGQFF. Here the CDR3 DNA reads TGTGCCAGCAGTTTATTCTCCGGTGGGCTAGCTCTGGCGGGGCAGTTCTTC.

This clonotype was seen only a few times. Since the library was made to target alpha chains, this beta chain is a stray read and its abundance is not meaningful. This CDR3 is CASWDTAGLYEQYF. The CDR3, as DNA: TGTGCCAGCTGGGATACGGCAGGGTTATACGAGCAGTACTTC. The gene calls are TRBV2 and TRBJ2-7; D may be TRBD1 (5 bases). The CDR3 spans 14 residues. Germline loops: CDR1 SNHLY, CDR2 FYNNEI. Trimming pared 8 bases from V and 4 bases from J, leaving 18 bases between.

This clonotype has only a few counts. This beta chain came through as a stray read in a library set up for alpha chains, and its size says little. J is TRBJ2-1 and V is TRBV9, with 10 bases lining up with TRBD2. The CDR3 spans 17 residues. Germline lookup yields CDR1 SGDLS and CDR2 YYNGEE. V lost 3 bases, J lost 0 bases, and 6 bases stayed unmatched. In nucleotides, the CDR3 is TGTGCCAGCAGCGACTCGCTAGCGGGGGACTCCTACAATGAGCAGTTCTTC. It encodes CASSDSLAGDSYNEQFF.

This clonotype was seen only a few times. This beta chain slipped into a library made for alpha chains as a stray read, so its size is not meaningful. The chain is built from TRBV18 and TRBJ2-1, with D unclear. CDR3 length: 12 residues. Between the trimmed V and J ends, which lost 3 bases and 7 bases, there was a span of 7 bases. Per germline, CDR1 KGHSH and CDR2 LQKENI. CDR3 protein: CASSPQRNEQFF. In DNA form, the CDR3 reads TGTGCCAGCTCACCTCAGAGGAATGAGCAGTTCTTC.

This clonotype was seen only a few times. Being one base from a much bigger clone, this may be a read error. This beta chain is an off-target read within a library intended for alpha chains, so its frequency means little. J is TRBJ1-2 and V is TRBV19, with D possibly matching TRBD1 (5 bases). CDR3 length: 13 residues. Germline CDR1 and CDR2: LNHDA and SQIVND (reference sequence). CDR3 DNA sequence: TGTGTCAGTAGTCCGGACACGGAGTATGGCTACACCTTC. Its translation is CVSSPDTEYGYTF.

By frequency in the sample, this clonotype is medium-sized. This beta chain is off target for a library built for alpha chains, so its abundance means little. This sequence joins TRBV5-1 and TRBJ1-2; D possibly corresponds to TRBD1 (5 bases). V lost 4 bases and J lost 4, with 17 bases in between. Per the germline V gene, CDR1 is SGHRS and CDR2 is YFSETQ. This CDR3 spans 15 amino acids. Written as DNA, the CDR3 is TGCGCCAGCAGCCCCAGTGGGGGATCCAGCTATGGCTACACCTTC. This sequence encodes CASSPSGGSSYGYTF.

At least ten counts were recorded for this clonotype. This beta chain appears as a stray read in a library generated for alpha chains; its size is not informative. The genes are TRBV15 and TRBJ1-4; 9 bases line up with TRBD1. V dropped 1 base and J dropped 6; count of bases not matched to a gene: 3. This CDR3 comprises 15 residues. Germline V gene lookup returns CDR1 LNHNV and CDR2 YYDKDF (reference sequence). CDR3 residues: CATSRATGGDEKLFF. CDR3 sequence (DNA): TGTGCCACCAGCAGAGCGACAGGGGGGGATGAAAAACTGTTTTTT. The variable domain in full, with the rest retrieved from reference TRBV15 and TRBJ1-4, is DAMVIQNPRYQVTQFGKPVTLSCSQTLNHNVMYWYQQKSSQAPKLLFHYYDKDFNNEADTPDNFQSRRPNTSFCFLDIRSPGLGDTAMYLCATSRATGGDEKLFFGSGTQLSVL.

The sample holds a few counts of this clonotype. Because this beta chain is a stray read in a library intended to capture alpha chains, its abundance should not be given much weight. This chain links TRBV20-1 with TRBJ1-6, with D perhaps TRBD1 (6 bases). Germline V gene lookup returns CDR1 DFQATT and CDR2 SNEGSKA (reference sequence). The CDR3 extends over 16 amino acids. The V end lost 3 bases, the J end lost 1 base, and 13 bases lay between the germline ends. In nucleotides, the CDR3 is TGCAGTGCTAGTCCCACAGGGCCATCCTATAATTCACCCCTCCACTTT. Protein: CSASPTGPSYNSPLHF.